A single sample gave rise to the 29 T cell receptor beta chains below, sequenced in a study of blood T cell repertoires in COVID-19. Profiled with immunoSEQ multiplex PCR; TCRdb holds only in-frame clones, not every one. This sample has about 53,000 clones; about 80% occur once, and the top ten carry 11% to 15%. Sample: peripheral blood. These TCRs come from a human donor in a cohort sampled during active COVID-19.

The chain is built from TRBV7-9 and TRBJ2-1; D gene unclear. CDR3 size: 11 residues. V was cut by 5 bases and J by 5 bases, with 4 bases left in between. The germline V gene encodes CDR1 SEHNR and CDR2 FQNEAQ (reference sequence). CDR3 sequence reads: CASSRDNEQFF. In DNA form, the CDR3 reads TGTGCCAGCAGCCGGGACAATGAGCAGTTCTTC.

This clone appeared a few times. The genes are TRBV29-1 and TRBJ2-3; possibly TRBD2 for D (5 bases). The CDR3 is made up of 13 amino acids. With 6 bases removed from V and 6 bases from J, the gap between germline ends came to 16 bases. The germline gives CDR1 SQVTM, CDR2 ANQGSEA. In DNA form, the CDR3 reads TGCAGCGTCGGACTCAGTGCGGCCGATACGCAGTATTTT. Translation gives CSVGLSAADTQYF.

The chain is built from TRBV5-4 and TRBJ2-4, with 9 bases matching TRBD2. The length of the CDR3 is 14 residues. Germline-derived CDR1 and CDR2 are SGHNT and YYREEE (reference sequence). Trimming at V came to 2 bases and at J to 6 bases, leaving 3 bases not matched to a gene. The CDR3 region has the DNA TGTGCCAGCAGCTTCTCGACTAGCGGAAACATTCAGTACTTC. It specifies CASSFSTSGNIQYF.

The chain recombines TRBV27 with TRBJ2-7; D uncertain. The germline CDR1 and CDR2 sequences are MNHEY and SMNVEV (reference sequence). The length of the CDR3 is 16 residues. Trimming cost V 6 bases and J 0 bases, with 18 bases left between them. The CDR3 loop reads CASRPDFRVNSYEQYF. DNA of the CDR3: TGTGCCAGCAGGCCAGACTTCAGAGTTAACTCCTACGAGCAGTACTTC.

The rearrangement uses TRBV19 and TRBJ2-3; TRBD2 matches at 8 bases. The CDR3 sequence is 19 residues long. Trimming at V came to 0 bases and at J to 4 bases, leaving 15 bases not matched to a gene. In germline, CDR1 is LNHDA, CDR2 SQIVND (reference sequence). The CDR3 bases are TGTGCCAGTAGTATAGATCGGCCCGGGAGCGGGAGTGAAGCAGATACGCAGTATTTT. Translating it yields CASSIDRPGSGSEADTQYF.

The chain has TRBV6-5 and TRBJ2-2, with a possible D match to TRBD1 (5 bases). The CDR3 runs to 14 residues. Deletions cut 7 bases from V and 1 base from J, with 10 bases between. The germline gives CDR1 MNHEY, CDR2 SVGAGI. CDR3 DNA: TGTGCCAGCAAGGGGAAGAGGAACACCGGGGAGCTGTTTTTT. Translation: CASKGKRNTGELFF.

The chain has TRBV6-5 and TRBJ2-7; TRBD1 agrees at 11 bases. V was pared by 5 bases and J by 6 bases, with 6 bases of the junction left unmatched. The germline V gene has CDR1 MNHEY and CDR2 SVGAGI. The CDR3 contains 14 residues. The CDR3 DNA reads TGTGCCAGCAGTCTTCGGACAGGGGGCGGCGAGCAGTACTTC. This gives the protein CASSLRTGGGEQYF.

V usage is TRBV2 and J usage is TRBJ1-1; TRBD1 matches 11 bases. V was pared by 5 bases and J by 7 bases, with 12 bases of the junction left unmatched. The CDR3 contains 16 residues. Germline CDR1 is SNHLY and CDR2 is FYNNEI. The CDR3 is CASSRVDRGRAGEAFF. In nucleotides, the CDR3 is TGTGCCAGCAGTCGGGTGGACAGGGGGCGGGCTGGTGAAGCTTTCTTT. The complete variable domain, with remaining parts taken from reference TRBV2 and TRBJ1-1, reads EPEVTQTPSHQVTQMGQEVILRCVPISNHLYFYWYRQILGQKVEFLVSFYNNEISEKSEIFDDQFSVERPDGSNFTLKIRSTKLEDSAMYFCASSRVDRGRAGEAFFGQGTRLTVV.

The V and J genes are TRBV4-1 and TRBJ2-1; 8 bases line up with TRBD2. The ends lost 0 bases at V and 3 bases at J; junction bases unmatched: 7. This CDR3 is 17 amino acids long. CDR1 and CDR2 (germline): MGHRA, YSYEKL. In DNA form, the CDR3 reads TGCGCCAGCAGCCAAGAATTTTCGGGGGGGGGCTACAATGAGCAGTTCTTC. As protein: CASSQEFSGGGYNEQFF.

The CDR3 reads CASSSRDRIVDTQYF. Written as DNA, the CDR3 is TGTGCCAGCAGTAGCCGGGATCGGATAGTGGATACGCAGTATTTT. This rearrangement joins TRBV2 to TRBJ2-3, with D tentatively TRBD2 (5 bases). The V end lost 5 bases, the J end lost 6 bases, and 18 bases lay between the germline ends. The CDR3 has 15 amino acids. Germline loops: CDR1 SNHLY, CDR2 FYNNEI.

This clone was seen only once. The rearrangement uses TRBV24-1 and TRBJ1-2; 9 bases match TRBD1. The CDR3 sequence is 14 residues long. Germline V gene data show CDR1 as KGHDR and CDR2 as SFDVKD. J gave up 6 bases and V 12 bases, and 13 bases lay outside the gene matches. The CDR3 is CASHRDRELNGYTF. CDR3 nucleotides: TGTGCCTCCCACCGGGACAGGGAGTTGAATGGCTACACCTTC.

The genes are TRBV6-2 or TRBV6-3 and TRBJ1-2; 7 bases agree with TRBD1. Trimming cost V 0 bases and J 4 bases; bases outside gene matches: 14. Looked up from germline, CDR1 is MNHEY and CDR2 is SVGEGT. The CDR3 spans 18 residues. CDR3 bases: TGTGCCAGCAGTTACTCGAAGAACAAACTGGCAGGGGGCTATGGCTACACCTTC. This gives the protein CASSYSKNKLAGGYGYTF.

J is TRBJ2-3 and V is TRBV4-1, with 12 nucleotides matching TRBD2. The ends lost 7 bases at V and 0 bases at J; junction bases unmatched: 11. CDR1 MGHRA and CDR2 YSYEKL come from the germline V gene. The CDR3 covers 18 residues. Here the CDR3 DNA reads TGCGCCAGCATTAAGAGGCTAGCGGGGGGGCCGAGCACAGATACGCAGTATTTT. The encoded protein is CASIKRLAGGPSTDTQYF.

The chain employs TRBV5-1 and TRBJ1-2; 7 nucleotides agree with TRBD1. After removal of 0 bases from V and 4 bases from J, the junction contained 3 bases not matched to a gene. The CDR3 is made up of 14 amino acids. Germline CDR1 and CDR2: SGHRS and YFSETQ. DNA of the CDR3: TGCGCCAGCAGCTTGGCAGGGGACAGCTATGGCTACACCTTC. Translating gives CASSLAGDSYGYTF.

A note on this clone: A read error likely explains this, since a far larger clone differs by one base. The chain combines TRBV7-2 with TRBJ2-7, with 9 bases that match TRBD1. Per the germline V gene, CDR1 is SGHTA and CDR2 is FQGNSA. V lost 5 bases and J lost 2; bases outside the gene matches: 1. The CDR3 runs 13 residues. The DNA of the CDR3 is TGTGCCAGCAGCCGACAGGGGGCCTACGAGCAGTACTTC. Translating gives CASSRQGAYEQYF. The full variable domain, its missing parts supplied by reference TRBV7-2 and TRBJ2-7, is GAGVSQSPSNKVTEKGKDVELRCDPISGHTALYWYRQSLGQGLEFLIYFQGNSAPDKSGLPSDRFSAERTGGSVSTLTIQRTQQEDSAVYLCASSRQGAYEQYFGPGTRLTVT.

This chain joins TRBV12-3 or TRBV12-4 and TRBJ1-1; D is uncertain. V lost 5 bases and J 4 bases, leaving 5 bases between the germline ends. There are 11 residues in the CDR3. The CDR3 is CASSGRTEAFF. In DNA, the CDR3 is TGTGCCAGCAGTGGCCGCACTGAAGCTTTCTTT.

A note on this clone: Other DNA sequences in this sample translate to the same CDR3. This chain connects TRBV4-3 to TRBJ1-2; possibly TRBD1 for D (5 bases). Germline lookup yields CDR1 LGHNA and CDR2 YSLEER. The CDR3 has 16 residues. Trimming stripped 0 bases from V and 7 bases from J, with 18 bases between. The CDR3: CASSQDRSGGGAGYTF. The CDR3 DNA reads TGCGCCAGCAGCCAAGATCGGTCGGGGGGAGGGGCTGGCTACACCTTC.

The genes are TRBV5-4 and TRBJ2-5; TRBD2 matches 7 bases. Losses at the gene ends were 3 bases for V and 2 bases for J; bases not matched to a gene: 13. The CDR3 totals 17 residues. The V gene's germline CDR1 is SGHNT and CDR2 YYREEE (reference sequence). DNA for the CDR3: TGTGCCAGCAGCTCAACCGTATTCGCGGGGGATCAAGAGACCCAGTACTTC. It is translated as CASSSTVFAGDQETQYF.

V is TRBV6-1 and J is TRBJ1-2, with D unresolved. CDR1 is MNHNS, CDR2 SASEGT, per germline. This CDR3 is 13 amino acids long. V lost 3 bases and J lost 2, with 7 bases in between. The chain's CDR3 is CASSDRGNYGYTF. In nucleotides, the CDR3 is TGTGCCAGCAGTGACCGCGGAAACTATGGCTACACCTTC.

This chain links TRBV24-1 with TRBJ2-3; 7 bases are shared with TRBD2. The CDR3 totals 15 residues. Trimming at V came to 6 bases and at J to 2 bases, leaving 7 bases not matched to a gene. Germline CDR1 and CDR2: KGHDR and SFDVKD. The CDR3 protein is CATSLSGKTTDTQYF. Here the CDR3 DNA reads TGTGCCACCAGTCTCAGCGGGAAGACCACAGATACGCAGTATTTT.

The CDR3 sequence: CASSEYGQEDTIYF. The CDR3 DNA reads TGTGCCAGCAGTGAATACGGACAGGAGGACACCATATATTTT. This rearrangement joins TRBV25-1 to TRBJ1-3, with TRBD1 matching 7 bases. This CDR3 has 14 residues. V gave up 0 bases and J gave up 8 bases; unmatched junction bases: 4. The germline CDR1 and CDR2 sequences are MGHDK and SYGVNS.

The chain couples TRBV28 to TRBJ2-2, with TRBD2 as a possible D gene (5 bases). The germline V and J ends were trimmed by 8 bases and 4 bases, with 8 bases remaining between them. CDR3 length: 12 amino acids. Germline CDR1 and CDR2: MDHEN and SYDVKM. The CDR3 DNA sequence: TGTGCCAGCGTCCGGGGCACCGGGGAGCTGTTTTTT. This codes for CASVRGTGELFF.

The V and J genes are TRBV5-1 and TRBJ2-2; 8 bases fit TRBD1. The germline gives CDR1 SGHRS, CDR2 YFSETQ. V trimming: 2 bases; J trimming: 4 bases; junction bases outside the gene matches: 7. The CDR3 has 16 amino acids. The CDR3 nucleotides are TGCGCCAGCAGCTTACAAGGACAGGGTGGCACCGGGGAGCTGTTTTTT. Its translation is CASSLQGQGGTGELFF.

This sequence joins TRBV4-2 and TRBJ1-1, with a possible D match to TRBD1 (6 bases). Germline V CDR1 and CDR2: LGHNA, YNFKEQ. Trimming took off 1 base at V and 1 base at J, with 22 bases between the two ends. The CDR3 extends over 19 amino acids. CDR3 region: CASSQVRSKLSRGNTEAFF. CDR3 sequence (DNA): TGTGCCAGCAGCCAAGTTCGCAGCAAGTTATCCAGGGGGAACACTGAAGCTTTCTTT.

The chain uses TRBV19 and TRBJ1-5, with TRBD1 matching over 7 bases. The CDR3 is 17 amino acids. Germline V gives CDR1 LNHDA, CDR2 SQIVND (reference sequence). Losses at the gene ends were 6 bases for V and 0 bases for J; bases not matched to a gene: 11. CDR3 nucleotide sequence: TGTGCCAGTAGGGGTTATACAGGGGCGTATAGCAATCAGCCCCAGCATTTT. Its protein is CASRGYTGAYSNQPQHF.

There are a few counts of this clone. This CDR3 is CASSLHSTEAFF. CDR3 nucleotide sequence: TGTGCCAGCAGTTTACATAGCACTGAAGCTTTCTTT. The rearrangement joins TRBV12-3 or TRBV12-4 to TRBJ1-1; D remains unclear. Trimming took 2 bases from V and 4 from J, leaving 5 bases between them. This CDR3 has 12 residues.

The V and J genes are TRBV30 and TRBJ2-1, with D possibly matching TRBD2 (5 bases). This CDR3 comprises 11 residues. Germline CDR1 and CDR2: GTSNPN and SVGIG (reference sequence). V was cut by 3 bases and J by 9 bases, with 9 bases left in between. This CDR3 is CAWSARGEQFF. In nucleotides, the CDR3 is TGTGCCTGGAGCGCACGGGGTGAGCAGTTCTTC.

V gene TRBV10-3 combines with J gene TRBJ2-5, with D perhaps matching TRBD2 (5 bases). CDR1 and CDR2 (germline): ENHRY, SYGVKD. The V end was cut by 6 bases, the J end by 1 base, with 9 bases between. The CDR3 contains 13 residues. DNA for the CDR3: TGTGCCATCAGCGGACTTTTCCAAGAGACCCAGTACTTC. Translation: CAISGLFQETQYF.

Turning to this clone: Compared with germline, one end of the junction differs, possibly owing to a read error. The chain couples TRBV3-1 (or the pseudogene TRBV3-2) to TRBJ1-3, with unresolved D. Per the germline V gene, CDR1 is LGHDT and CDR2 is YNNKEL (reference sequence). The CDR3 is 12 residues long. The CDR3 DNA sequence: TGTGCCAGCAGCCAAGCAGGAAAAACCATATATTTT. Amino acid sequence: CASSQAGKTIYF.